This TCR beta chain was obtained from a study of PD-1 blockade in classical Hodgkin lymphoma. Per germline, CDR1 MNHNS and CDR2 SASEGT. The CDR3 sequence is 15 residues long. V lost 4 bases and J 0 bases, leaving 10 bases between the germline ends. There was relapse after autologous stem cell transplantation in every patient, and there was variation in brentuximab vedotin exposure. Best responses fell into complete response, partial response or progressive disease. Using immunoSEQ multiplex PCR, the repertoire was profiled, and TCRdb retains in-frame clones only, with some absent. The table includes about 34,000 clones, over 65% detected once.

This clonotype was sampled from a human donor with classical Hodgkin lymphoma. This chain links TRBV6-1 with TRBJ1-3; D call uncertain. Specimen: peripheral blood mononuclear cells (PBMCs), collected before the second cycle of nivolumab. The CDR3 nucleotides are TGTGCCAGCAGTGCACAGCTTCTCTCTGGAAACACCATATATTTT. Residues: CASSAQLLSGNTIYF.